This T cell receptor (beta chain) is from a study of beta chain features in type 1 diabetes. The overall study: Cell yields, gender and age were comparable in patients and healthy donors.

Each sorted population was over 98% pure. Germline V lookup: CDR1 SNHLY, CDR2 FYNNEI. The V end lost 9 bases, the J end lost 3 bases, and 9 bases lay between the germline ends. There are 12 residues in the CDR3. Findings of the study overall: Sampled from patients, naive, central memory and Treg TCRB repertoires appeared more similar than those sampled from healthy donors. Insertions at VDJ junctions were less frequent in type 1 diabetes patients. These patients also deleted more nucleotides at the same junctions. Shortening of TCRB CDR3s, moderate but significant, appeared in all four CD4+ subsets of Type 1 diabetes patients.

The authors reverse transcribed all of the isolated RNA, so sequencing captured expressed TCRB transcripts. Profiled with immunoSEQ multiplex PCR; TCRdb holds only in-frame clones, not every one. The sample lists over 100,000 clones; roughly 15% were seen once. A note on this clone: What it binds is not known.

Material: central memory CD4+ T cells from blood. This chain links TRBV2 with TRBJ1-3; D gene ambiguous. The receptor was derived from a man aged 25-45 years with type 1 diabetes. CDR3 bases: TGTGCCAGAGCAAGGGATGGAAACACCATATATTTT. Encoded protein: CARARDGNTIYF.